This T cell receptor (beta chain) came from a study of T cell repertoires in cytomegalovirus infection. Points from the study as a whole: Dominant in the ex vivo response were TCR beta clonotypes restricted by HLA-C and specific for CMV. CMV carriers having the relevant HLA were flagged by cumulative public TCR beta family frequency.

A remark on this clonotype: Antigen specificity is unknown.

In TCRdb, the reads were re-called with MiXCR into one record per CDR3 protein. Of approximately 56,000 distinct CDR3 sequences in the sample, 15% to 20% are singletons; the top ten hold around 77%. Germline CDR1 reads SGHVS; CDR2 reads FNYEAQ. This CDR3 has 20 residues. Trimming removed 1 base from V and 0 bases from J, with 22 bases in between. Sequenced material: CD8+ T cells from cultured PBMCs, taken from culture after CMV antigen stimulation. This TCR derives from a human donor in good health (CMV status not recorded). Some clones in this sample may be carry-over from other donors' samples. The V call is TRBV7-6, the J call TRBJ2-1, with D unclear. The CDR3 spells CASSLVIEEHRRGSYNEQFF. CDR3 coding DNA: TGTGCCAGCAGCTTAGTCATTGAGGAGCACCGACGTGGCTCCTACAATGAGCAGTTCTTC.